Here is one T cell receptor (beta chain) with its context. Its cognate antigen has yet to be identified. The input lacks base qualities; no much larger clone sits a single base away. Every donor was a healthy Caucasian. Three pairs of female monozygotic twins, all aged 18 to 29 years, were included in the twin cohort. Peripheral blood mononuclear cells were the source from which RNA for the TCR libraries was isolated. The data were obtained in a study of identical twins (dated by TCRdb to between 2015 and 2016). Study-wide context: TCR alpha and beta repertoires from monozygotic twins, unrelated adults of various ages and cord blood were deep-sequenced to test whether fetal clonotypes persist. To rule out contamination, replicate twin experiments were performed at different times with different library preparation protocols.

The method was 5' RACE. Sequenced on an Illumina HiSeq 2000. A universal primer binding site was added through template switching, and the final cDNA carried a unique molecular identifier so that TCR cDNA molecules could be counted accurately. First-strand cDNA for TCR alpha and beta chains was synthesized from specific primers in the conserved constant-segment region. To control for contamination, every cDNA library carried two barcodes: a SMART-Mk sample barcode plus Illumina barcodes. Two successive PCR steps introduced TruSeq adapter sequences along with Illumina sample barcodes. The TCR alpha and beta cDNA libraries were sequenced on the Illumina HiSeq platform using custom primers. For the original study's pipeline: Unique molecular identifiers were extracted from raw reads with MiGEC, and CDR3 positions were determined with MiXCR. For each individual, recombination models were inferred using an EM algorithm with the repgenHMM and IGoR tools. Shared clonotype analysis was performed with the tcR package in R, normalizing sharing by the product of cloneset sizes. To study raw recombination without the effects of thymic and clonal selection, out-of-frame nonproductive sequences were analyzed. The raw public data were reprocessed by TCRdb itself: fastp quality trimming at Q25, MiXCR clonotype calling, in-frame beta chains only. Every distinct CDR3 protein forms one entry, paired with its most common genes and DNA. What appears here as the V and J calls and clone size reflects TCRdb's work, not the paper's. For this sample there are about 890,000 distinct CDR3 sequences; around an eighth appear just once. Clones ranked in the top ten supply roughly 1.5% of the sample.

The CDR3 runs 16 residues from the cysteine to the phenylalanine. The kept DNA is CDR3 alone, 48 bases in frame from the first base. Taken from the germline V gene (reference sequence), the CDR1 and CDR2 loops are SSHAT and FNYEAQ. V and J are trimmed by 5 bases and 5 bases, and the gene matches miss 6 bases of the junction. What the work shows at the level of the full study, not this receptor alone: Invariant T cells such as MAIT and iNKT could partly confound zero-insertion analyses, though diverse VJ usage argued against this for most clonotypes. Because the same donors could not be followed over many years, conclusions were based on cross-sectional statistical analysis. The excess sharing between twins in beta out-of-frame sequences was weaker because fewer shared sequences reduced the signal-to-noise ratio. Fewer insertions were carried by abundant cord blood beta clonotypes, a similar but weaker trend appeared in young adult naive repertoires, and no such trend appeared in memory repertoires. Out-of-frame TCR alpha sharing in monozygotic twins was systematically underestimated by recombination models, whereas sharing between unrelated individuals was in agreement with the recombination models. Compared with coincidental sharing between unrelated individuals, out-of-frame TCR alpha sequences shared between twins showed an excess of sequences with low generation probability.

These data also formed part of another study, on yellow fever vaccine responses in identical twins. As the second paper documents: According to the authors, in identical twins the way T cells responded to vaccination appeared partly convergent and partly personalized. The study precisely tracked vaccine-responding T cell clones in identical twins.

The sequence was obtained from a young woman in good health. The sequencing sample was made of PBMCs. The chain was built from TRBV7-7 and TRBJ2-3, and 14 junctional nucleotides match TRBD2. The sequence in DNA is TGTGCCAGCAGCCCCAGACTAGCGGGGGGGCTAGATACGCAGTATTTT. The resulting protein is CASSPRLAGGLDTQYF. Reference TRBV7-7 and TRBJ2-3 genes cover what lies past the CDR3, so the full variable domain is GAGVSQSPRYKVTKRGQDVTLRCDPISSHATLYWYQQALGQGPEFLTYFNYEAQPDKSGLPSDRFSAERPEGSISTLTIQRTEQRDSAMYRCASSPRLAGGLDTQYFGPGTRLTVL.